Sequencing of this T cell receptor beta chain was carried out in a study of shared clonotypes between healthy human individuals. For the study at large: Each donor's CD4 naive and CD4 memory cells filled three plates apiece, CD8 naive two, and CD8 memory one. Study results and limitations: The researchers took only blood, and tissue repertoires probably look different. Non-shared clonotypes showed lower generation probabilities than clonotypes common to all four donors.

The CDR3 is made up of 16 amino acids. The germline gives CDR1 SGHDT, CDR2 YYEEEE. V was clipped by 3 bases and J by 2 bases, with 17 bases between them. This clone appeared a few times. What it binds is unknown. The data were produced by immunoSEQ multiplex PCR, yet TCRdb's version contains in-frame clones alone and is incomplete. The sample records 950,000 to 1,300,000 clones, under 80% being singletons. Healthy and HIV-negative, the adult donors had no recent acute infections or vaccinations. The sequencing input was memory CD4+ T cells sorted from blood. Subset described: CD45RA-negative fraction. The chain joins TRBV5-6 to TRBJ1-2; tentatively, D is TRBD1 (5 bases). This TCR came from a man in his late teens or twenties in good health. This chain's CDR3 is CASSSELQGGNYGYTF. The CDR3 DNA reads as TGTGCCAGCAGCTCCGAATTGCAGGGAGGAAACTATGGCTACACCTTC.